The entry below gives a single T cell receptor beta chain sequence along with its context. This CDR3 comprises 16 residues. These data are taken from a study of blood T cell repertoires in COVID-19. Study summary: Donors in the United States, Italy and Spain gave samples during acute or convalescent COVID-19.

Profiled with immunoSEQ multiplex PCR; TCRdb holds only in-frame clones, not every one. Of some 530,000 clones in the sample, 70% to 90% were seen once. Sequencing used peripheral blood. The sequence came from a human donor in a cohort sampled during active COVID-19. The rearrangement uses TRBV21-1 and TRBJ2-7; no check of the table's D call, TRBD2, against the DNA was made. TRBV21-1 is flagged as a pseudogene. CDR3 nucleotides: TGTGCCAGCAGCAAATCAACTAGCGGGATCCCATACGAGCAGTACTTC. It translates to CASSKSTSGIPYEQYF.